This record concerns one T cell receptor beta chain sequence. Its antigen is currently unknown. The data belong to a study of cytomegalovirus exposure and HLA in healthy donors. As for the study in general: About 200 million T cells yielded around 120 million unique TCR beta sequences in earlier analysis. 81% of around 390 genotyped donors fell in the Caucasian-associated ancestry cluster.

60 Vbeta and 13 Jbeta primers were used in PCR. Sequencing used immunoSEQ multiplex PCR; TCRdb keeps in-frame clones, though not all of them. The table lists over 150,000 clones, 70% to 80% of them singletons, with 2% to 2.5% in the top ten. Notes on the study in general: The study recorded 150 to 200 TCR beta chains that were cytomegalovirus-associated.

Sequenced sample: PBMCs. The TCR was taken from a man aged 40-49 years in good health and CMV-seronegative.

This chain's CDR3 is CASSEGLRSNQETQYF. DNA of the CDR3: TGTGCCAGCAGTGAAGGCCTGAGGAGTAACCAAGAGACCCAGTACTTC. This chain connects TRBV6-1 to TRBJ2-5; D is ambiguous. The length of the CDR3 is 16 residues. Trimming stripped 1 base from V and 0 bases from J, with 12 bases between. The germline gives CDR1 MNHNS, CDR2 SASEGT.